Each of the 2 T cell receptor beta chains below was sequenced from the same sample in a study of blood T cells in healthy people across ages. For the second PCR, which ran for about 7 to 11 cycles, a sample-barcoded 5' primer and a J-beta primer mix were used. TCRdb re-derived calls from the 5' RACE reads in MiXCR, one entry per CDR3 protein. The table lists fewer than 900,000 distinct CDR3 sequences, about 37% of them singletons. Material for sequencing was blood. These receptors were collected from a young man in good health.

As concerns this clonotype: The germline gene is not matched at one end of the junction; a read error may be the cause. The rearrangement uses TRBV5-6 and TRBJ2-1, with 9 bases lining up with TRBD1. Germline V CDR1 and CDR2: SGHDT, YYEEEE. The CDR3 contains 13 residues. The CDR3 bases are TGTGCCGGCAGCTTGGGACAGGGAAATGAGCAGTTCTTC. Encoded protein: CAGSLGQGNEQFF.

This clonotype was picked up a small number of times. The CDR3 DNA reads as TGTGCCAGCAGTGCGAACCGGGGGCTGAAGGAGACCCAGTACTTC. Protein product: CASSANRGLKETQYF. The V call is TRBV12-3 or TRBV12-4, the J call TRBJ2-5; the D gene could be TRBD1 or TRBD2 (6 bases each). V dropped 5 bases and J dropped 5 bases, with 18 bases sitting between them. The CDR3 runs to 15 residues.